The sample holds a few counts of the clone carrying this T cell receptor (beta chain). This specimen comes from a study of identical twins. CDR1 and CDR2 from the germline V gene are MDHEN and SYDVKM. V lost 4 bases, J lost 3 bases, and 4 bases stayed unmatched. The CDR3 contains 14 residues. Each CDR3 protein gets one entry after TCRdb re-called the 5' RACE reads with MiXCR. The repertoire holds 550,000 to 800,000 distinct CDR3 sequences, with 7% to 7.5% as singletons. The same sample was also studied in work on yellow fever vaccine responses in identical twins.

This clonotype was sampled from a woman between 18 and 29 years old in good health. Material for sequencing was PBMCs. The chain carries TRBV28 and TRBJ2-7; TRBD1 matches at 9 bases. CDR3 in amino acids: CASSSGQGFYEQYV. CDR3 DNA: TGTGCCAGCAGTTCGGGACAGGGATTCTACGAGCAGTACGTC.